One and the same sample provided the 9 T cell receptor beta chains below, sequenced in a study of cytomegalovirus exposure and HLA in healthy donors. PCR was performed using 60 Vbeta and 13 Jbeta primers. The method was immunoSEQ multiplex PCR; TCRdb's version includes in-frame clones alone and lacks a portion of them. The sample holds 160,000 or so clones, around 81% seen once. Sample: PBMCs. The receptor set was obtained from a man aged 35 to 55 in good health and CMV-seronegative.

V is TRBV11-1 and J is TRBJ2-7; D unresolved. Germline assignment: CDR1 SGHAT and CDR2 FQDESV (reference sequence). CDR3 length: 12 amino acids. Trimming shortened V by 4 bases and J by 5 bases, and 9 bases separated the two germline ends. CDR3 in amino acids: CASSSPVDEQYF. In nucleotides, the CDR3 is TGTGCCAGCAGCTCCCCCGTCGACGAGCAGTACTTC. The whole variable domain, filled in from reference TRBV11-1 and TRBJ2-7, reads EAEVAQSPRYKITEKSQAVAFWCDPISGHATLYWYRQILGQGPELLVQFQDESVVDDSQLPKDRFSAERLKGVDSTLKIQPAELGDSAMYLCASSSPVDEQYFGPGTRLTVT.

The V and J genes are TRBV5-1 and TRBJ1-2; D is unresolved. CDR1 is SGHRS and CDR2 is YFSETQ in the germline V gene. This CDR3 region has 14 residues. V was cut by 2 bases and J by 10 bases, with 18 bases left in between. The CDR3 DNA reads TGCGCCAGCAGCTTTAGGGCTAGGGAGGGAGACTACACCTTC. It translates to CASSFRAREGDYTF. The whole variable domain, filled in from reference TRBV5-1 and TRBJ1-2, reads KAGVTQTPRYLIKTRGQQVTLSCSPISGHRSVSWYQQTPGQGLQFLFEYFSETQRNKGNFPGRFSGRQFSNSRSEMNVSTLELGDSALYLCASSFRAREGDYTFGSGTRLTVV.

This clone was counted a single time. The chain is built from TRBV9 and TRBJ2-7; tentative D call: TRBD2 (6 bases). Germline V lookup: CDR1 SGDLS, CDR2 YYNGEE. The CDR3 is made up of 12 amino acids. Trimming left V 2 bases short and J 10 bases short, with 13 bases between. CDR3 nucleotide sequence: TGTGCCAGCAGCGTTCTCCGGGACTCTCAGTACGTC. Amino acid sequence: CASSVLRDSQYV.

This clone has just a few counts. The chain is built from TRBV11-2 and TRBJ2-2, with D perhaps TRBD1 (5 bases). Looked up from germline, CDR1 is SGHAT and CDR2 is FQNNGV. Trimming stripped 0 bases from V and 7 bases from J, with 9 bases between. There are 14 residues in the CDR3. The CDR3 coding sequence is TGTGCCAGCAGCTTAGAGACAGTCATCGGGGAGCTGTTTTTT. Translation: CASSLETVIGELFF.

This clone has a single count. The chain combines TRBV11-2 with TRBJ2-3, with D maybe TRBD1 (5 bases). Germline values: CDR1 SGHAT, CDR2 FQNNGV. The V gene lost 6 bases and the J gene lost 7 bases, with 8 bases spanning the gap. The CDR3 has 11 amino acids. CDR3 DNA sequence: TGTGCCAGCAGGGCAGGGTATACGCAGTATTTT. This encodes CASRAGYTQYF.

The rearrangement links TRBV27 to TRBJ2-2; 8 bases are a match to TRBD1. The CDR3 loop spans 16 amino acids. J lost 7 bases, V lost 2 bases, and 9 bases had no gene match. Germline CDR1 and CDR2: MNHEY and SMNVEV (reference sequence). This CDR3 reads CASSLGQTGGDGELFF. CDR3 in DNA: TGTGCCAGCAGTTTAGGTCAAACAGGGGGTGACGGGGAGCTGTTTTTT.

This clone was seen only a few times. The CDR3 loop reads CASSFRQQGAKDTQYF. CDR3 coding DNA: TGTGCCAGCAGCTTTAGGCAGCAGGGGGCAAAAGATACGCAGTATTTT. V usage is TRBV7-2 and J usage is TRBJ2-3, with 8 bases identical to TRBD1. Germline CDR1 SGHTA, CDR2 FQGNSA. J gave up 5 bases and V 3 bases, and 10 bases lay outside the gene matches. The CDR3 extends over 16 amino acids.

The gene calls are TRBV7-9 and TRBJ2-5, with D tentatively TRBD2 (6 bases). CDR3 size: 15 residues. Germline V gene sequence: CDR1 SEHNR, CDR2 FQNEAQ (reference sequence). Trimming stripped 5 bases from V and 9 bases from J, with 22 bases between. This CDR3 reads CASSAGLANLGAQYF. The CDR3 nucleotides are TGTGCCAGCAGCGCGGGACTGGCGAATCTGGGAGCCCAGTACTTC. Together with reference TRBV7-9 and TRBJ2-5, the CDR3 gives the full variable domain: DTGVSQNPRHKITKRGQNVTFRCDPISEHNRLYWYRQTLGQGPEFLTYFQNEAQLEKSRLLSDRFSAERPKGSFSTLEIQRTEQGDSAMYLCASSAGLANLGAQYFGPGTRLLVL.

This chain connects TRBV7-3 to TRBJ2-1; 9 nucleotides agree with TRBD2. CDR3 length: 17 residues. Trimming cost V 1 base and J 5 bases; bases outside gene matches: 9. Looked up from germline, CDR1 is SGHTA and CDR2 is FQGTGA. The CDR3 reads CASSLMGWASGDNEQFF. The DNA for the CDR3 is TGTGCCAGCAGCTTAATGGGCTGGGCTAGCGGGGACAATGAGCAGTTCTTC.